These T cell receptor beta chains were read from a single sample in a study of T cell changes during pregnancy in multiple sclerosis. Generated by immunoSEQ multiplex PCR, the TCRdb table keeps only in-frame clones and is missing some. This sample has fewer than 110,000 clones, with 92% found just once. Sequences were derived from peripheral blood, sampled after pregnancy. The receptor source for this set is a female donor with multiple sclerosis, enrolled in a pregnancy study. CDR3s include the opening cysteine and the closing phenylalanine or tryptophan. A D gene is named only where the DNA matches it firmly. A row's size may be missing; if present it is once, few, many or a size class.

cdr3_nt: TGTGCCAGCAGCGTAGCGATCGGGGATTATGGCTACACCTTC
cdr3_aa: CASSVAIGDYGYTF
d_call: .
clone_size: .
v_call: TRBV9
j_call: TRBJ1-2

cdr3_nt: TGTGCCAGCACCCGGACAGGGGGTAATTCACCCCTCCACTTT
cdr3_aa: CASTRTGGNSPLHF
d_call: TRBD1
clone_size: .
v_call: TRBV6-1
j_call: TRBJ1-6

cdr3_nt: TGTGCCAGCAGCTTGGGCAGACAAGAGACCCAGTACTTC
cdr3_aa: CASSLGRQETQYF
d_call: .
clone_size: .
v_call: TRBV11-2
j_call: TRBJ2-5

cdr3_nt: TGTGCCAGCAGCAAAGGGGACAGGGAAAAGGAAAAACTGTTTTTT
cdr3_aa: CASSKGDREKEKLFF
d_call: .
clone_size: .
v_call: TRBV21-1
j_call: TRBJ1-4

cdr3_nt: TGTGCCAGCAACCCTCATCTTAGCTTTGGGGAGACCCAGTACTTC
cdr3_aa: CASNPHLSFGETQYF
d_call: .
clone_size: .
v_call: TRBV9
j_call: TRBJ2-5

cdr3_nt: TGTGCCAGGGGACAGGGGCAATACGAGCAGTACTTC
cdr3_aa: CARGQGQYEQYF
d_call: TRBD1
clone_size: .
v_call: TRBV2
j_call: TRBJ2-7

cdr3_nt: TGTGCCTGGAGTCCTAGCGGGAGCACCTACGAGCAGTACTTC
cdr3_aa: CAWSPSGSTYEQYF
d_call: TRBD2
clone_size: once
v_call: TRBV30
j_call: TRBJ2-7

cdr3_nt: TGTGCCAGCAGTCCCATACTAGTCTCCTACGAGCAGTACTTC
cdr3_aa: CASSPILVSYEQYF
d_call: .
clone_size: .
v_call: TRBV27
j_call: TRBJ2-7

cdr3_nt: TGTGCCAGCAGAGGAGGCGGACTACGCACAGATACGCAGTATTTT
cdr3_aa: CASRGGGLRTDTQYF
d_call: .
clone_size: .
v_call: TRBV7-2
j_call: TRBJ2-3

cdr3_nt: TGTGCCAGCAGACCACAGGGGGCACGGGAGACCCAGTACTTC
cdr3_aa: CASRPQGARETQYF
d_call: TRBD1
clone_size: .
v_call: TRBV6-6
j_call: TRBJ2-5

cdr3_nt: TGTGCCAGCAGCTTTCCGGGGACAGTGGTTCGCCAGTACTTC
cdr3_aa: CASSFPGTVVRQYF
d_call: TRBD1
clone_size: .
v_call: TRBV7-9
j_call: TRBJ2-5

cdr3_nt: TGTGCCAGCAGTGAAGCGTGGAGATACGAGCAGTACTTC
cdr3_aa: CASSEAWRYEQYF
d_call: .
clone_size: .
v_call: TRBV6-1
j_call: TRBJ2-7

cdr3_nt: TGTGCCAGCAGTACAGGGACTAGCGGATTCCGCGAGCAGTACTTC
cdr3_aa: CASSTGTSGFREQYF
d_call: TRBD2
clone_size: .
v_call: TRBV2
j_call: TRBJ2-7

cdr3_nt: TGTGCCAGCAGTCGGGGGGCAGGAAACACTGAAGCTTTCTTT
cdr3_aa: CASSRGAGNTEAFF
d_call: .
clone_size: .
v_call: TRBV2
j_call: TRBJ1-1

cdr3_nt: TGTGCCAGCAGCCTTAGCGGGAGCGAGGCCTACGAGCAGTACTTC
cdr3_aa: CASSLSGSEAYEQYF
d_call: TRBD2
clone_size: once
v_call: TRBV9
j_call: TRBJ2-7

cdr3_nt: TGTGCCAGTAGTATGCGGGAGCGGAGCTACGAGCAGTACTTC
cdr3_aa: CASSMRERSYEQYF
d_call: TRBD2
clone_size: .
v_call: TRBV19
j_call: TRBJ2-7

cdr3_nt: TGTGCCACCAGCAGAGATTCCGGCAGGGGGCGGGATGGCTACACCTTC
cdr3_aa: CATSRDSGRGRDGYTF
d_call: TRBD1
clone_size: few
v_call: TRBV15
j_call: TRBJ1-2

cdr3_nt: TGTGCCAGCTCACCACCGGGAGGGGTACGCGATACGCAGTATTTT
cdr3_aa: CASSPPGGVRDTQYF
d_call: TRBD2
clone_size: .
v_call: TRBV18
j_call: TRBJ2-3

cdr3_nt: TGCGCCAGCAGCTTGGCTAGCGGGAGAGGGGGGGACAATGAGCAGTTCTTC
cdr3_aa: CASSLASGRGGDNEQFF
d_call: TRBD2
clone_size: .
v_call: TRBV5-1
j_call: TRBJ2-1

cdr3_nt: TGTGCCAGTAGTATAGCTACGGTCAGGGACAATGAGCAGTTCTTC
cdr3_aa: CASSIATVRDNEQFF
d_call: .
clone_size: once
v_call: TRBV19
j_call: TRBJ2-1

cdr3_nt: TGCAGCGCCGGGACAGCCTTAGATGGCACGCAGTATTTT
cdr3_aa: CSAGTALDGTQYF
d_call: TRBD1
clone_size: .
v_call: TRBV29-1
j_call: TRBJ2-3

cdr3_nt: TGTGCCATCAGTGTGGGGGGACTAGCGGCAGATACGCAGTATTTT
cdr3_aa: CAISVGGLAADTQYF
d_call: TRBD2
clone_size: .
v_call: TRBV10-3
j_call: TRBJ2-3

cdr3_nt: TGTGCCAGCAGCTTAAGACAGGGTGAAGGCTACACCTTC
cdr3_aa: CASSLRQGEGYTF
d_call: TRBD1
clone_size: .
v_call: TRBV7-3
j_call: TRBJ1-2

cdr3_nt: TGTGCCAGTAGTCATGGGGGGGCTGACGGGCAGTTCTTC
cdr3_aa: CASSHGGADGQFF
d_call: .
clone_size: .
v_call: TRBV19
j_call: TRBJ2-1

cdr3_nt: TGTGCCAGCAGTCCATCTAGCGGGGCCAGCTCCTACAATGAGCAGTTCTTC
cdr3_aa: CASSPSSGASSYNEQFF
d_call: TRBD2
clone_size: .
v_call: TRBV27
j_call: TRBJ2-1

cdr3_nt: TGTGCCAGCAGTGACAGGGGACCTCCGACCGGGGAGCTGTTTTTT
cdr3_aa: CASSDRGPPTGELFF
d_call: .
clone_size: .
v_call: TRBV2
j_call: TRBJ2-2

cdr3_nt: TGTGCCAGCAGTCCGGAGTTTCTGGAGACCCAGTACTTC
cdr3_aa: CASSPEFLETQYF
d_call: .
clone_size: .
v_call: TRBV28
j_call: TRBJ2-5

cdr3_nt: TGTGCCTCAGGGGCAGCGGGGGCCCAAGAGACCCAGTACTTC
cdr3_aa: CASGAAGAQETQYF
d_call: TRBD2
clone_size: once
v_call: TRBV7-9
j_call: TRBJ2-5

cdr3_nt: TGTGCCAGCAGTTACTCAGTCAGGATGGAAGGGCAGTACTTC
cdr3_aa: CASSYSVRMEGQYF
d_call: .
clone_size: .
v_call: TRBV6-5
j_call: TRBJ2-7

cdr3_nt: TGTGCCAGCAGCCGGACAGGGAACCATGAAGCTTTCTTT
cdr3_aa: CASSRTGNHEAFF
d_call: TRBD1
clone_size: .
v_call: TRBV5-4
j_call: TRBJ1-1

cdr3_nt: TGTGCCAGCAGCCCCGTAGGGGGCAATCAGCCCCAGCATTTT
cdr3_aa: CASSPVGGNQPQHF
d_call: .
clone_size: .
v_call: TRBV21-1
j_call: TRBJ1-5

cdr3_nt: TGTGCCAGCGGGAGCTCCTACAATGAGCAGTTCTTC
cdr3_aa: CASGSSYNEQFF
d_call: .
clone_size: .
v_call: TRBV7-9
j_call: TRBJ2-1

cdr3_nt: TGTGCCAGCAGTTCGACAGGTTCAACTAATGAAAAACTGTTTTTT
cdr3_aa: CASSSTGSTNEKLFF
d_call: .
clone_size: .
v_call: TRBV7-3
j_call: TRBJ1-4

cdr3_nt: TGTGCCAGCAGCGCAGGGGGTAATGAAAAACTGTTTTTT
cdr3_aa: CASSAGGNEKLFF
d_call: TRBD1
clone_size: .
v_call: TRBV5-5
j_call: TRBJ1-4

cdr3_nt: TGTGCCAGCAGCGTGGGGGGGACAGGCAACAATGAGCAGTTCTTC
cdr3_aa: CASSVGGTGNNEQFF
d_call: .
clone_size: .
v_call: TRBV9
j_call: TRBJ2-1

cdr3_nt: TGTGCCAGCAGCTCGGAGGTAATAAAAGAGACCCAGTACTTC
cdr3_aa: CASSSEVIKETQYF
d_call: .
clone_size: .
v_call: TRBV5-4
j_call: TRBJ2-5

cdr3_nt: TGTGCCTGGAGTAGTAAGGGCAGGGGAATAGCTAACTATGGCTACACCTTC
cdr3_aa: CAWSSKGRGIANYGYTF
d_call: .
clone_size: .
v_call: TRBV30
j_call: TRBJ1-2

cdr3_nt: TGCGCCAGCAGCTTATCTGGAGTGAACACTGAAGCTTTCTTT
cdr3_aa: CASSLSGVNTEAFF
d_call: .
clone_size: .
v_call: TRBV5-1
j_call: TRBJ1-1

cdr3_nt: TGCGCCAGCAGTTTGGGGCGTGGGGGCAGATACAATGAGCAGTTCTTC
cdr3_aa: CASSLGRGGRYNEQFF
d_call: .
clone_size: once
v_call: TRBV5-1
j_call: TRBJ2-1

cdr3_nt: TGTGCCAGCAGTCCCGTTCGTTACACAGATACGCAGTATTTT
cdr3_aa: CASSPVRYTDTQYF
d_call: .
clone_size: .
v_call: TRBV27
j_call: TRBJ2-3

cdr3_nt: TGTGCCAGCAGCGCAGGGACTAGCGGGAGGGCCTCGTCCTACAATGAGCAGTTCTTC
cdr3_aa: CASSAGTSGRASSYNEQFF
d_call: TRBD2
clone_size: .
v_call: TRBV9
j_call: TRBJ2-1

cdr3_nt: TGTGCCAGCAGCTTCTCCGCTAGCGGTCCCTACGAGCAGTACTTC
cdr3_aa: CASSFSASGPYEQYF
d_call: TRBD2
clone_size: .
v_call: TRBV7-3
j_call: TRBJ2-7

cdr3_nt: TGTGCCAGCAGTTTCACCCCTAGCGGGAGAACCGGGGAGCTGTTTTTT
cdr3_aa: CASSFTPSGRTGELFF
d_call: TRBD2
clone_size: .
v_call: TRBV27
j_call: TRBJ2-2

cdr3_nt: TGTGCCAGCAGTTTATCCCGAACGGGGGTGACGGTAAACTATGGCTACACCTTC
cdr3_aa: CASSLSRTGVTVNYGYTF
d_call: .
clone_size: .
v_call: TRBV28
j_call: TRBJ1-2

cdr3_nt: TGTGCCACCGCGGGGGCTGGAAACACCATATATTTT
cdr3_aa: CATAGAGNTIYF
d_call: .
clone_size: .
v_call: TRBV6-5
j_call: TRBJ1-3

cdr3_nt: TGTGCCAGCAGCTCGCACTCGGGCACAGATACGCAGTATTTT
cdr3_aa: CASSSHSGTDTQYF
d_call: .
clone_size: .
v_call: TRBV7-8
j_call: TRBJ2-3

cdr3_nt: TGTGCCAGCTCAATGCAGGGCAGCACTGAAGCTTTCTTT
cdr3_aa: CASSMQGSTEAFF
d_call: .
clone_size: .
v_call: TRBV18
j_call: TRBJ1-1

cdr3_nt: TGTGCCAGCAATCCACAGCTTAGCAATCAGCCCCAGCATTTT
cdr3_aa: CASNPQLSNQPQHF
d_call: .
clone_size: .
v_call: TRBV28
j_call: TRBJ1-5

cdr3_nt: TGTGCCAGCAGCCGTGGACAGGGCGACAACGTCCTGACTTTC
cdr3_aa: CASSRGQGDNVLTF
d_call: TRBD1
clone_size: .
v_call: TRBV4-2
j_call: TRBJ2-6

cdr3_nt: TGTGCCAGCAGTTTTCCAGGGATTAGCAAAAAACTGTTTTTT
cdr3_aa: CASSFPGISKKLFF
d_call: .
clone_size: .
v_call: TRBV28
j_call: TRBJ1-4

cdr3_nt: TGTGCCAGTAGTATTCGGGTAGCGGGAGAGGGGGAGACCCAGTACTTC
cdr3_aa: CASSIRVAGEGETQYF
d_call: TRBD2
clone_size: once
v_call: TRBV19
j_call: TRBJ2-5

cdr3_nt: TGTGCCAGCACCCCCGGACAGGTATCTGCAACTAATGAAAAACTGTTTTTT
cdr3_aa: CASTPGQVSATNEKLFF
d_call: TRBD1
clone_size: .
v_call: TRBV7-9
j_call: TRBJ1-4

cdr3_nt: TGTGCCAGCTCACCAAATGCTCCGGGGGCTGGAAACACCATATATTTT
cdr3_aa: CASSPNAPGAGNTIYF
d_call: .
clone_size: .
v_call: TRBV18
j_call: TRBJ1-3

cdr3_nt: TGTGCCAGTAGTATTGTCTCAGGGTTGGGTTCACCTAGTAAAGAAGCTTTCTTT
cdr3_aa: CASSIVSGLGSPSKEAFF
d_call: .
clone_size: few
v_call: TRBV19
j_call: TRBJ1-1